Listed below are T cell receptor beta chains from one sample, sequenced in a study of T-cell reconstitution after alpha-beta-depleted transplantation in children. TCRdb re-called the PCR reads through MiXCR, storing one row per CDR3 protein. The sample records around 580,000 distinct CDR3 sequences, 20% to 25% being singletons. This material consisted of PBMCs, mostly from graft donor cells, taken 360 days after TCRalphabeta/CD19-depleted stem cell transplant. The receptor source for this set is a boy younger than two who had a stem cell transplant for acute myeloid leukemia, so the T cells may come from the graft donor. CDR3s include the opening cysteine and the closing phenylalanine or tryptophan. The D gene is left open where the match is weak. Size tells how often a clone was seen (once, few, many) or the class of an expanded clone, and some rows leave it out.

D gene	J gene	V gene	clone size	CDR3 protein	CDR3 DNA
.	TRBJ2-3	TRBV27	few	CASSPRASAGSDTQYF	TGTGCCAGCAGTCCCCGGGCCTCCGCGGGGTCAGATACGCAGTATTTT
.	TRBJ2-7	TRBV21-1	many	CASTRWGAGLYEQYF	TGTGCCAGCACCAGATGGGGGGCAGGGCTCTACGAGCAGTACTTC
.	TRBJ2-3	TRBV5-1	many	CASSLAGRRVSYTDTQYF	TGCGCCAGCAGCTTGGCCGGGCGCAGGGTGAGTTACACAGATACGCAGTATTTT
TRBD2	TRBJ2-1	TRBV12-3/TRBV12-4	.	CASSPSGLKENNEQFF	TGTGCCAGCAGTCCCTCGGGACTAAAGGAAAACAATGAGCAGTTCTTC
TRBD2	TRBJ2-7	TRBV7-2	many	CASSLTTTSGGAYEQYF	TGTGCCAGCAGCTTAACCACCACTAGCGGGGGGGCCTACGAGCAGTACTTC
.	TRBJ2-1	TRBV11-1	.	CASSLAGGYLRALNEQFF	TGTGCCAGCAGCTTAGCCGGTGGGTACCTCCGGGCGCTGAATGAGCAGTTCTTC
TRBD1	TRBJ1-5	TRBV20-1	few	CSARDREVYSNQPQHF	TGCAGTGCTAGGGACAGGGAGGTGTATAGCAATCAGCCCCAGCATTTT
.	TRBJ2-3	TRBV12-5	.	CASGPPRGEDTQYF	TGTGCTAGTGGTCCACCGAGGGGGGAAGATACGCAGTATTTT
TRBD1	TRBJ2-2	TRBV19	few	CASSMDRVWTGELFF	TGTGCCAGTAGTATGGACAGGGTGTGGACCGGGGAGCTGTTTTTT
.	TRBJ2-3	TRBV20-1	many	CSATSSQAGLTDTQYF	TGCAGTGCTACGTCTTCCCAGGCGGGCCTCACAGATACGCAGTATTTT
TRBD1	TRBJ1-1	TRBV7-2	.	CASSNRDRGYTEAFF	TGTGCCAGCAGCAACCGGGACAGGGGCTACACTGAAGCTTTCTTT
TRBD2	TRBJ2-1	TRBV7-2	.	CASSALSGGHNEQFF	TGTGCCAGCAGCGCACTCAGCGGGGGGCACAATGAGCAGTTCTTC
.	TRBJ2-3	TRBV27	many	CASSFSIPDTQYF	TGTGCCAGCAGTTTCAGTATTCCAGATACGCAGTATTTT
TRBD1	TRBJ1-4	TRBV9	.	CASSATGGIIEKLFF	TGTGCCAGCAGCGCTACAGGGGGCATAATTGAAAAACTGTTTTTT
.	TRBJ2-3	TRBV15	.	CATSSRSTDTQYF	TGTGCCACCAGCTCTAGAAGCACAGATACGCAGTATTTT
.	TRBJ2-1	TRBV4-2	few	CASSLPGRTVFNEQFF	TGTGCCAGCAGCCTCCCGGGACGGACCGTCTTTAATGAGCAGTTCTTC
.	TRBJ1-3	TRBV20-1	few	CSARDGGNTIYF	TGCAGTGCTAGAGACGGTGGAAACACCATATATTTT
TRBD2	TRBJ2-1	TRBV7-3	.	CASSQEGSSGANEQFF	TGTGCCAGCAGCCAGGAGGGGTCTAGCGGGGCCAATGAGCAGTTCTTC
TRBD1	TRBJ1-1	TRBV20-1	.	CSARPGQGKTEAFF	TGCAGTGCTAGGCCGGGACAGGGGAAGACTGAAGCTTTCTTT
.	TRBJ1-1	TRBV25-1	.	CASSVGTMNTEAFF	TGTGCCAGCAGTGTGGGGACAATGAACACTGAAGCTTTCTTT
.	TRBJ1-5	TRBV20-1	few	CSARWGANQPQHF	TGCAGTGCTAGATGGGGGGCCAATCAGCCCCAGCATTTT
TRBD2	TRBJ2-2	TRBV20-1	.	CSATAGGSNTGELFF	TGCAGTGCTACTGCGGGGGGTTCGAACACCGGGGAGCTGTTTTTT
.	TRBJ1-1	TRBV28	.	CASSASWDTEAFF	TGTGCCAGCAGCGCTTCGTGGGACACTGAAGCTTTCTTT
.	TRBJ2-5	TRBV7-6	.	CASSLLVGEETQYF	TGTGCCAGCAGCTTATTGGTGGGGGAAGAGACCCAGTACTTC
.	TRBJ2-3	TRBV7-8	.	CASSPPREDTQYF	TGTGCCAGCAGCCCTCCCCGGGAAGATACGCAGTATTTT
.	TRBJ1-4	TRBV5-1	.	CYRQDYRITNEKLFF	TGCTATCGGCAAGATTACAGGATTACGAATGAAAAACTGTTTTTT
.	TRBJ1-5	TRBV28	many	CASTPASNQPQHF	TGTGCCAGCACCCCAGCAAGCAATCAGCCCCAGCATTTT
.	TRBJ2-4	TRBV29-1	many	CSVRGRAKNIQYF	TGCAGCGTTCGCGGGCGAGCCAAAAACATTCAGTACTTC
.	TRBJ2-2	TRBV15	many	CATSTMGQGNTGELFF	TGTGCCACCAGCACAATGGGGCAGGGGAACACCGGGGAGCTGTTTTTT
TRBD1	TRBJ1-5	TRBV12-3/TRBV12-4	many	CASSAGQGNQPQHF	TGTGCCAGCAGCGCGGGACAGGGTAATCAGCCCCAGCATTTT
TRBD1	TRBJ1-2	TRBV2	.	CASRGTAPDGYTF	TGTGCCAGCAGAGGGACAGCTCCCGATGGCTACACCTTC
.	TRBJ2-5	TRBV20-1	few	CSARDRTDPQETQYF	TGCAGTGCTAGAGACAGGACGGACCCTCAAGAGACCCAGTACTTC
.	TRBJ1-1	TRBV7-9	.	CASSFDRMNTEAFF	TGTGCCAGCAGCTTCGACAGAATGAACACTGAAGCTTTCTTT